This record looks at one T cell receptor (beta chain) sequence and its context. Cohort placement rested on clinical history that participants reported themselves. This sample stems from a study of blood T cell repertoires in COVID-19. The germline V gene has CDR1 SGHDN and CDR2 FVKESK. The germline V and J ends were trimmed by 1 base and 5 bases, with 14 bases remaining between them. CDR3 length: 15 amino acids. Generated by immunoSEQ multiplex PCR, the TCRdb table keeps only in-frame clones and is missing some. The repertoire holds about 200,000 clones, 75% to 90% seen once, with approximately 2.3% in the top ten.

The TCR comes from a woman aged 40 to 50 with acute COVID-19. Sample: PBMCs or T cells enriched from blood (not recorded which). This chain joins TRBV14 and TRBJ1-1, with D hard to call. CDR3 bases: TGTGCCAGCAGCCAAGGTCCAGGCAGGAATACTGAAGCTTTCTTT. Translated: CASSQGPGRNTEAFF.